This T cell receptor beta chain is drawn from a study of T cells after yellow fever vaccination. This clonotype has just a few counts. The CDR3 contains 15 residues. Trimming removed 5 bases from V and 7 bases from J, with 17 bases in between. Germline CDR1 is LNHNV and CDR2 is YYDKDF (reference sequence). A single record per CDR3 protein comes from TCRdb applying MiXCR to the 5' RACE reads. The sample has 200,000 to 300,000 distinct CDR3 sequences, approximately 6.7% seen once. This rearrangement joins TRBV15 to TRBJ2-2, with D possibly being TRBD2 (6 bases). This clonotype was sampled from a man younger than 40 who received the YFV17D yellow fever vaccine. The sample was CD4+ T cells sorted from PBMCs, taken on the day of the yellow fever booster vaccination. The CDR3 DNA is TGTGCCACCAGCCGCTCTCGGGTGGGAGGCGGGGAGCTGTTTTTT. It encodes CATSRSRVGGGELFF.